These T cell receptor beta chains were read from a single sample in a study of identifying expanded T cells in peripheral blood. Assay: immunoSEQ multiplex PCR; the TCRdb copy retains only in-frame clones and omits some. In the table there are around 130,000 clones, approximately 86% of which are singletons. Sequencing was carried out using blood. The receptors originated from a person between 18 and 70 years old in good health. Both conserved end residues are part of each CDR3. A D gene is named only where the DNA matches it firmly. Clone size is not always given. Where it is, it says once, few, many or a class for expanded clones.

CDR3 length	V gene	J gene	D gene	clone size	CDR3 DNA	CDR3 protein
14	TRBV28	TRBJ2-3	NA	NA	TGTGCCAGCAGCCCGATGGTAGGCGCAGATACGCAGTATTTT	CASSPMVGADTQYF
20	TRBV2	TRBJ2-1	NA	once	TGTGCCAGCAGGAGAAACACGGGGCTACCCCCCCAGGGAGAGGACAATGAGCAGTTCTTC	CASRRNTGLPPQGEDNEQFF
13	TRBV28	TRBJ1-1	NA	NA	TGTGCCAGCAGTTTATGGAACGGCCCTGAAGCTTTCTTT	CASSLWNGPEAFF
13	TRBV5-6	TRBJ2-7	NA	once	TGTGCCAGCAGGCTTGCTGGCCGCGAGGAGCAGTACTTC	CASRLAGREEQYF
13	TRBV28	TRBJ1-3	NA	few	TGTGCCAGCAGTTTGGCAGGGGGAAACACCATATATTTT	CASSLAGGNTIYF
14	TRBV13	TRBJ1-6	NA	NA	TGTGCCAGCAGCTTACAGGGTAAAATTTCACCCCTCCACTTT	CASSLQGKISPLHF
13	TRBV7-2	TRBJ2-5	TRBD1	NA	TGTGCCAGCAGCAGGACAGGAGGAGAGACCCAGTACTTC	CASSRTGGETQYF
13	TRBV27	TRBJ1-1	NA	NA	TGTGCCAGCAGTTTTGAGGGGAACACTGAAGCTTTCTTT	CASSFEGNTEAFF
15	TRBV6-6	TRBJ2-7	TRBD2	NA	TGTGCCAGCAGCCTACTAGCGGGGGCATCCTACGAGCAGTACTTC	CASSLLAGASYEQYF
15	TRBV5-1	TRBJ2-2	NA	once	TGCGCCAGCAGCTTCGGGGCCCGAAACACCGGGGAGCTGTTTTTT	CASSFGARNTGELFF
14	TRBV5-1	TRBJ1-4	NA	NA	TGCGCCAGCAGCCCTGAGGGGCGCGAAGAAAAACTGTTTTTT	CASSPEGREEKLFF
12	TRBV25-1	TRBJ1-5	NA	NA	TGTGCCAGCAGTGAATACGATCAGCCCCAGCATTTT	CASSEYDQPQHF
16	TRBV2	TRBJ2-5	TRBD1	NA	TGTGCCAGCAGACTATCCGGGACAGGAGCCCAAGAGACCCAGTACTTC	CASRLSGTGAQETQYF
14	TRBV27	TRBJ1-2	TRBD1	NA	TGTGCCAGCAGTTTTCTGGGACAGGAGTATGGCTACACCTTC	CASSFLGQEYGYTF
14	TRBV7-2	TRBJ2-5	NA	NA	TGTGCCAGCAGCATAGGGACACCGCTGGAGACCCAGTACTTC	CASSIGTPLETQYF
14	TRBV9	TRBJ1-4	NA	NA	TGTGCCAGCAGCGTAGACAGCGTTGGTGAAAAACTGTTTTTT	CASSVDSVGEKLFF
13	TRBV7-7	TRBJ2-3	NA	NA	TGTGCCAGCAGCTTAGGAGCGGGAGATACGCAGTATTTT	CASSLGAGDTQYF
15	TRBV6-6	TRBJ2-5	NA	NA	TGTGCCAGCAGGCTAGCAGACAGGTTCGAAGAGACCCAGTACTTC	CASRLADRFEETQYF
14	TRBV5-1	TRBJ2-3	TRBD2	NA	TGCGCCAGCAGCCTACTAGCGGGGGGAGATACGCAGTATTTT	CASSLLAGGDTQYF
13	TRBV5-4	TRBJ1-2	NA	NA	TGTGCCAGCAGCTTGAGGCAAGGGTATGGCTACACCTTC	CASSLRQGYGYTF
12	TRBV14	TRBJ2-1	NA	medium-sized	TGTGCCAGCAGCCTTAGCTACAATGAGCAGTTCTTC	CASSLSYNEQFF
19	TRBV5-4	TRBJ2-7	TRBD2	NA	TGTGCCAGCAGCTTGGTCTTGGGGACTAGCGGGTTTTCCTCCTACGAGCAGTACTTC	CASSLVLGTSGFSSYEQYF
14	TRBV7-9	TRBJ1-2	NA	NA	TGTGCCAGCAGCTTAGGTGCTCACAACTATGGCTACACCTTC	CASSLGAHNYGYTF
15	TRBV27	TRBJ2-3	TRBD2	NA	TGTGCCAGCAGTACGACTAGCGGGGGAATCGATACGCAGTATTTT	CASSTTSGGIDTQYF
17	TRBV5-6	TRBJ2-5	TRBD1	once	TGTGCCAGCAGACCATATTCCGGGGACAGGGAACAAGAGACCCAGTACTTC	CASRPYSGDREQETQYF
16	TRBV4-1	TRBJ1-1	TRBD1	NA	TGCGCCAGCAGCCAAGGGGACAGGGGAGAGAACACTGAAGCTTTCTTT	CASSQGDRGENTEAFF
16	TRBV11-3	TRBJ1-3	NA	NA	TGTGCCAGCAGCTCCCCGGGCCTGCCGTCTGGAAACACCATATATTTT	CASSSPGLPSGNTIYF
16	TRBV7-9	TRBJ2-2	NA	NA	TGTGCCAGCAGCTTAAATATGGCGGCGAACACCGGGGAGCTGTTTTTT	CASSLNMAANTGELFF
15	TRBV6-6	TRBJ2-7	NA	once	TGTGCCAGCAGTACGAACCCGGGGTCCTCCTACGAGCAGTACTTC	CASSTNPGSSYEQYF
10	TRBV19	TRBJ1-1	NA	NA	TGTGCCAGTGGGACATCTGAAGCTTTCTTT	CASGTSEAFF
16	TRBV2	TRBJ2-1	NA	NA	TGTGCCAGCAGACCTACTAGCTTCATTTCCTACAATGAGCAGTTCTTC	CASRPTSFISYNEQFF
14	TRBV16	TRBJ2-2	NA	NA	TGTGCCAGCAGCGGTAATAGAGGCACCGGGGAGCTGTTTTTT	CASSGNRGTGELFF
14	TRBV7-2	TRBJ1-2	TRBD1	NA	TGTGCCAGCAGCTTAGGACAGGGGGTCTATGGCTACACCTTC	CASSLGQGVYGYTF
15	TRBV6-1	TRBJ2-7	NA	NA	TGTGCCAGCAGGAACTCGGGACTTAGCTCCTACGAGCAGTACTTC	CASRNSGLSSYEQYF
13	TRBV6-6	TRBJ1-2	TRBD1	NA	TGTGCCAGCAGTCGAGACAGGGTCTATGGCTACACCTTC	CASSRDRVYGYTF
13	TRBV6-6	TRBJ1-1	NA	NA	TGTGCCAGCAGTTATTTGAGCGACACTGAAGCTTTCTTT	CASSYLSDTEAFF
16	TRBV5-4	TRBJ2-4	NA	NA	TGTGCCAGCAGCTTGAGTTTAGGTGTGGGGAAAAACATTCAGTACTTC	CASSLSLGVGKNIQYF
15	TRBV27	TRBJ2-5	TRBD2	NA	TGTGCCAGCAGCTTAGCGGGGGTCTTCGAAGAGACCCAGTACTTC	CASSLAGVFEETQYF
15	TRBV10-1	TRBJ2-1	TRBD2	once	TGCGCCAGCAGTGAACTAGCGGGAGGGGTTGGGGAGCAGTTCTTC	CASSELAGGVGEQFF
11	TRBV28	TRBJ2-5	NA	once	TGTGCCAGCAGTTGGAGGGAGACCCAGTACTTC	CASSWRETQYF
14	TRBV6-6	TRBJ1-2	TRBD1	NA	TGTGCCAGCAGTACGGACAGGGATAACTATGGCTACACCTTC	CASSTDRDNYGYTF
18	TRBV18	TRBJ2-2	TRBD2	NA	TGTGCCAGCTCACCACCGGGACTAGCGCAGCGGGGCACCGGGGAGCTGTTTTTT	CASSPPGLAQRGTGELFF
19	TRBV4-2	TRBJ2-6	TRBD2	NA	TGTGCCAGCAGCCAAGATGGGGGCGGGAGGGCCGCCGGGGCCAACGTCCTGACTTTC	CASSQDGGGRAAGANVLTF
14	TRBV2	TRBJ1-4	NA	NA	TGTGCCAGCAGTGGAGAGGCAACTAATGAAAAACTGTTTTTT	CASSGEATNEKLFF
15	TRBV28	TRBJ2-1	TRBD2	NA	TGTGCCAGCAGCCAACCGGGGGGCTCCTACAATGAGCAGTTCTTC	CASSQPGGSYNEQFF
16	TRBV7-2	TRBJ1-3	NA	NA	TGTGCCAGCAGCTTAGTGGGGGAGAGCTCTGGAAACACCATATATTTT	CASSLVGESSGNTIYF
17	TRBV5-4	TRBJ2-1	TRBD1	once	TGTGCCAGCACCCCCGTGGAGGGACAGGGCTCTTTCAATGAGCAGTTCTTC	CASTPVEGQGSFNEQFF
14	TRBV11-1	TRBJ2-1	NA	NA	TGTGCCAGCAGCCCCCAGGGAGAGGACAATGAGCAGTTCTTC	CASSPQGEDNEQFF
14	TRBV7-7	TRBJ2-5	NA	NA	TGTGCCAGCAGCTTAGGCAACCCCCAAGAGACCCAGTACTTC	CASSLGNPQETQYF
14	TRBV7-9	TRBJ1-6	NA	once	TGTGCCAGCAGCTTAGCCTCAAAGGGGTCACCCCTCCACTTT	CASSLASKGSPLHF
18	TRBV7-8	TRBJ2-3	TRBD2	NA	TGTGCCAGCAGCTTAGTTGGGTCGGGGACTAGCGGGTTTGATACGCAGTATTTT	CASSLVGSGTSGFDTQYF
13	TRBV28	TRBJ1-5	NA	NA	TGTGCCAGCAGTTACGACAGCAATCAGCCCCAGCATTTT	CASSYDSNQPQHF
15	TRBV6-5	TRBJ1-2	NA	NA	TGTGCCAGCTTGGGGGGATGGGACGGCCAGTGGGGCTACACCTTC	CASLGGWDGQWGYTF
14	TRBV5-1	TRBJ1-2	NA	NA	TGCGCCAGCAGCTTGGTACGAACGTCCATTGACTACACCTTC	CASSLVRTSIDYTF
13	TRBV19	TRBJ2-5	NA	once	TGTGCCAGTAGTAAGGGAAACCAAGAGACCCAGTACTTC	CASSKGNQETQYF
16	TRBV19	TRBJ1-3	NA	NA	TGTGCCAGTAGTATAGGGACAGCCCTCTCTGGAAACACCATATATTTT	CASSIGTALSGNTIYF
15	TRBV19	TRBJ2-2	NA	few	TGTGCCAGTAGTGGGGGGATTCACCTCACCGGGGAGCTGTTTTTT	CASSGGIHLTGELFF
16	TRBV6-5	TRBJ2-2	NA	NA	TGTGCCAGCAGTTACGACGGGTACAGGAACACCGGGGAGCTGTTTTTT	CASSYDGYRNTGELFF
13	TRBV18	TRBJ1-1	NA	NA	TGTGCCAGCTCACCGCTTCCGAACACTGAAGCTTTCTTT	CASSPLPNTEAFF